Below, 9 T cell receptor beta chains from the same sample are listed, as sequenced in a study of T cell responses to AZD1222 COVID-19 vaccine. Assay: immunoSEQ multiplex PCR; the TCRdb copy retains only in-frame clones and omits some. This sample has more than 65,000 clones; over 80% occur once, and the top ten carry more than 20%. The sequenced sample was peripheral blood, obtained 28 days after the second AZD1222 dose. The receptors originated from an adult who received the AZD1222 COVID-19 vaccine.

The chain carries TRBV7-9 and TRBJ2-7; D perhaps matches TRBD1 (5 bases). Germline CDR1 and CDR2: SEHNR and FQNEAQ (reference sequence). This CDR3 comprises 16 residues. V dropped 4 bases and J dropped 1 base, with 17 bases sitting between them. The CDR3 region has the DNA TGTGCCAGCAGCTCCCCCGGAAGGGGTGAGTCCTACGAGCAGTACTTC. This encodes CASSSPGRGESYEQYF. The complete variable domain, with remaining parts taken from reference TRBV7-9 and TRBJ2-7, reads DTGVSQNPRHKITKRGQNVTFRCDPISEHNRLYWYRQTLGQGPEFLTYFQNEAQLEKSRLLSDRFSAERPKGSFSTLEIQRTEQGDSAMYLCASSSPGRGESYEQYFGPGTRLTVT.

The table lists this clone with a count of one. V and J are TRBV6-4 and TRBJ2-7, with TRBD2 as a possible D gene (6 bases). CDR3 size: 16 residues. Trimming left V 6 bases short and J 2 bases short, with 20 bases between. Germline CDR1 and CDR2: MRHNA and SNTAGT. The CDR3 spells CASRTSVSGIPYEQYF. CDR3 in DNA: TGTGCCAGCAGGACGAGCGTTAGCGGAATACCCTACGAGCAGTACTTC.

V and J are TRBV6-5 and TRBJ1-1; D is unclear. V lost 7 bases and J 0 bases, leaving 12 bases between the germline ends. CDR3 length: 14 residues. Germline CDR1 reads MNHEY; CDR2 reads SVGAGI. The CDR3, as DNA: TGTGCCAGCAACGGACGGTTGATGAACACTGAAGCTTTCTTT. Translation gives CASNGRLMNTEAFF.

In DNA form, the CDR3 reads TGTGCCAGCAGTGAACGCCAGGGCTATGGCTACACCTTC. It translates to CASSERQGYGYTF. V is TRBV6-1 and J is TRBJ1-2; tentative D call: TRBD1 (5 bases). Between the trimmed V and J ends, which lost 2 bases and 4 bases, there was a span of 8 bases. Germline lookup yields CDR1 MNHNS and CDR2 SASEGT. This CDR3 is 13 amino acids long.

The chain links TRBV2 to TRBJ1-6; no firm D call. This CDR3 comprises 12 residues. Germline V gene data show CDR1 as SNHLY and CDR2 as FYNNEI. V was cut by 3 bases and J by 11 bases, with 8 bases left in between. The CDR3, as DNA: TGTGCCAGCAGTGACAGCTCGGCACCCCTCCACTTT. It specifies CASSDSSAPLHF.

This sequence joins TRBV6-5 and TRBJ1-1; D might be TRBD1 (6 bases). CDR3 length: 12 residues. Trimming removed 8 bases at V and 3 bases at J, with 10 bases between. Germline V gene sequence: CDR1 MNHEY, CDR2 SVGAGI. CDR3 protein: CASSRGHTEAFF. CDR3 coding DNA: TGTGCCAGCTCCCGGGGGCACACTGAAGCTTTCTTT.

V and J are TRBV12-3 or TRBV12-4 and TRBJ1-1; possibly TRBD1 for D (5 bases). The CDR3 extends over 11 amino acids. With 6 bases removed from V and 6 bases from J, the gap between germline ends came to 8 bases. The CDR3 bases are TGTGCCAGCAGCCGACAGTCTGAAGCTTTCTTT. Translation: CASSRQSEAFF.

The CDR3 here is CASSGVGRHTDTQYF. DNA for the CDR3: TGTGCCAGCAGCGGGGTGGGACGCCACACAGATACGCAGTATTTT. The rearrangement joins TRBV9 to TRBJ2-3; perhaps D is TRBD1 or TRBD2 (5 bases each). The V gene's germline CDR1 is SGDLS and CDR2 YYNGEE. This CDR3 contains 15 residues. The V end was cut by 3 bases, the J end by 2 bases, with 13 bases between. The whole variable domain, remainder taken from reference TRBV9 and TRBJ2-3, is DSGVTQTPKHLITATGQRVTLRCSPRSGDLSVYWYQQSLDQGLQFLIQYYNGEERAKGNILERFSAQQFPDLHSELNLSSLELGDSALYFCASSGVGRHTDTQYFGPGTRLTVL.

This sequence joins TRBV19 and TRBJ1-5; D is perhaps TRBD1 (6 bases). Germline loops: CDR1 LNHDA, CDR2 SQIVND (reference sequence). CDR3 length equals 13 residues. CDR3 protein: CASGGSINQPQHF. CDR3 nucleotide sequence: TGTGCTTCGGGGGGCTCAATTAATCAGCCCCAGCATTTT.